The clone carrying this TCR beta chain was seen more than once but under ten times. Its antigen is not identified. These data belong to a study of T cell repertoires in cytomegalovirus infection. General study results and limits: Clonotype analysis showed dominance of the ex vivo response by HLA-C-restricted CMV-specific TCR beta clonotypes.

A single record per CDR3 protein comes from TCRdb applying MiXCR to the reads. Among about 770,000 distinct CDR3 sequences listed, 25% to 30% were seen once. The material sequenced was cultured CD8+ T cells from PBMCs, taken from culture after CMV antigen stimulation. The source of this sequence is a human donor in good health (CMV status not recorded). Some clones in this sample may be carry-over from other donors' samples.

CDR3 loop: CASSFKYGYTF. The CDR3 nucleotides are TGTGCCAGCAGCTTCAAGTATGGCTACACCTTC. The V gene is TRBV7-9, the J gene TRBJ1-2; D unclear. The CDR3 totals 11 residues. CDR1 is SEHNR and CDR2 is FQNEAQ in the germline V gene (reference sequence). Trimming cost V 3 bases and J 5 bases, with 4 bases left between them.